This record looks at one TCR beta chain sequence and its context. This entry comes from a study of cytomegalovirus exposure and HLA in healthy donors. The study ran its PCR with 60 Vbeta and 13 Jbeta primers. Method: immunoSEQ multiplex PCR; TCRdb's copy keeps in-frame clones and lacks some. The table has over 100,000 clones, about four fifths seen once. This CDR3 comprises 15 residues. Trimming left V 6 bases short and J 6 bases short, with 20 bases between. Germline V lookup: CDR1 MNHNY, CDR2 SVGAGI (reference sequence). The sequenced material came from PBMCs. The chain carries TRBV6-6 and TRBJ1-2; tentative D call: TRBD1 (5 bases). This clonotype was sampled from a woman in her 40s in good health and CMV-seronegative. The CDR3 sequence: CASSSHNGGANGYTF. The DNA for the CDR3 is TGTGCCAGCAGCTCTCACAACGGGGGAGCGAATGGCTACACCTTC.